These T cell receptor beta chains were read from a single sample in a study of beta chain features in type 1 diabetes. The data were produced by immunoSEQ multiplex PCR, yet TCRdb's version contains in-frame clones alone and is incomplete. Among hundreds of thousands of clones listed, about an eighth were seen once. Sequencing was done on a sample of naive CD4+ T cells from blood. These receptors originate from a man between 18 and 29 years old with type 1 diabetes. Each CDR3 is given with its conserved first and last residue. Fields, in order: D gene, CDR3 length, J gene, V gene, clone size, CDR3 protein, CDR3 DNA. A D gene is named only where the DNA matches it firmly. Rows may omit the clone size; those that give it use once, few, many or a size class.

>NA|16|TRBJ2-3|TRBV7-2|NA
CASSPSPRQRGDTQYF
TGTGCCAGCAGCCCCTCCCCGAGACAGCGTGGAGATACGCAGTATTTT
>TRBD2|13|TRBJ2-1|TRBV30|NA
CAWMRTSDNEQFF
TGTGCCTGGATGCGGACTAGCGACAATGAGCAGTTCTTC
>TRBD1|14|TRBJ1-4|TRBV7-9|few
CASSLTGVYEKLFF
TGTGCCAGCAGCTTAACAGGGGTTTATGAAAAACTGTTTTTT
>TRBD1|16|TRBJ2-1|TRBV25-1|NA
CASSDRDRGFHNEQFF
TGTGCCAGCAGTGACCGGGACAGGGGGTTTCACAATGAGCAGTTCTTC
>NA|13|TRBJ1-2|TRBV18|NA
CASSPDRSYGYTF
TGTGCCAGCTCACCGGACAGATCCTATGGCTACACCTTC
>TRBD1|14|TRBJ1-2|TRBV7-9|NA
CASSYGTGKIGYTF
TGTGCCAGCAGCTACGGGACAGGGAAGATTGGCTACACCTTC
>NA|14|TRBJ1-5|TRBV10-3|few
CATATGTHNQPQHF
TGTGCCACCGCGACCGGGACACACAATCAGCCCCAGCATTTT
>TRBD1|15|TRBJ2-7|TRBV28|NA
CASRLTTGAAYEQYF
TGTGCCAGCAGGCTGACGACAGGGGCAGCCTACGAGCAGTACTTC
>NA|13|TRBJ2-7|TRBV18|NA
CASSPRGTYEQYF
TGTGCCAGCTCACCACGGGGAACCTACGAGCAGTACTTC
>NA|11|TRBJ2-7|TRBV7-9|NA
CASSQLYEQYF
TGTGCCAGCAGCCAGCTATACGAGCAGTACTTC
>NA|14|TRBJ1-3|TRBV6-5|NA
CASSYSTGGDTIYF
TGTGCCAGCAGTTACTCGACAGGAGGGGACACCATATATTTT
>NA|13|TRBJ2-3|TRBV19|few
CASEPTGTDTQYF
TGTGCCAGTGAACCGACAGGCACAGATACGCAGTATTTT
>NA|15|TRBJ2-3|TRBV7-8|NA
CASSPGGTSTDTQYF
TGTGCCAGCAGCCCCGGGGGAACTAGCACAGATACGCAGTATTTT
>NA|14|TRBJ2-3|TRBV5-1|few
CASSSSTVTDTQYF
TGCGCCAGCAGCTCGTCAACCGTCACAGATACGCAGTATTTT
>TRBD2|14|TRBJ2-3|TRBV30|NA
CAYSGLADLDTQYF
TGTGCCTACTCGGGACTAGCGGACTTGGATACGCAGTATTTT
>TRBD1|13|TRBJ2-7|TRBV29-1|few
CSVDPQGAREQYF
TGCAGCGTTGATCCCCAGGGGGCGAGGGAGCAGTACTTC
>NA|17|TRBJ1-6|TRBV9|NA
CASSVDSRIVYNSPLHF
TGTGCCAGCAGCGTAGACAGCAGAATTGTATATAATTCACCCCTCCACTTT
>TRBD1|15|TRBJ1-5|TRBV28|NA
CASRGSTGANQPQHF
TGTGCCAGCAGGGGGAGTACAGGGGCAAATCAGCCCCAGCATTTT
>TRBD1|15|TRBJ1-2|TRBV5-1|few
CASSYSDRADYGYTF
TGCGCCAGCAGCTACTCGGACAGGGCAGACTATGGCTACACCTTC
>TRBD1|13|TRBJ2-2|TRBV30|NA
CACLQGLPGELFF
TGTGCCTGCCTACAGGGGCTGCCCGGGGAGCTGTTTTTT
>NA|14|TRBJ2-7|TRBV7-2|few
CASSLGTGYYEQYF
TGTGCCAGCAGCCTGGGGACGGGCTACTACGAGCAGTACTTC
>NA|15|TRBJ1-5|TRBV15|few
CATSTVSGPDQPQHF
TGTGCCACCAGCACAGTTTCAGGTCCCGATCAGCCCCAGCATTTT
>NA|15|TRBJ2-4|TRBV30|few
CAWLLKLQVKNIQYF
TGTGCCTGGCTTCTTAAGTTACAGGTTAAAAACATTCAGTACTTC
>NA|15|TRBJ2-5|TRBV5-4|NA
CASSSGVAAQETQYF
TGTGCCAGCAGCTCCGGGGTAGCGGCTCAAGAGACCCAGTACTTC
>NA|12|TRBJ2-7|TRBV21-1|many
CADRPSDFEQYF
TGTGCCGACAGACCCTCCGACTTCGAGCAGTACTTC
>NA|11|TRBJ2-7|TRBV7-9|NA
CASSLAASPSF
TGTGCCAGCAGCTTAGCAGCTAGTCCCTCCTTC
>NA|12|TRBJ2-3|TRBV7-9|NA
CASSSLGRAQYF
TGTGCCAGCAGCTCCTTAGGGCGGGCGCAGTATTTT
>NA|15|TRBJ1-3|TRBV5-6|NA
CASSLPQHSGNTIYF
TGTGCCAGCAGCTTGCCCCAGCACTCTGGAAACACCATATATTTT
>NA|12|TRBJ1-2|TRBV30|NA
CAWTYGNYGYTF
TGTGCCTGGACTTATGGTAACTATGGCTACACCTTC
>NA|14|TRBJ2-7|TRBV30|few
CAWSVRSPPREQYF
TGTGCCTGGAGTGTAAGGTCACCGCCTAGAGAGCAGTACTTC